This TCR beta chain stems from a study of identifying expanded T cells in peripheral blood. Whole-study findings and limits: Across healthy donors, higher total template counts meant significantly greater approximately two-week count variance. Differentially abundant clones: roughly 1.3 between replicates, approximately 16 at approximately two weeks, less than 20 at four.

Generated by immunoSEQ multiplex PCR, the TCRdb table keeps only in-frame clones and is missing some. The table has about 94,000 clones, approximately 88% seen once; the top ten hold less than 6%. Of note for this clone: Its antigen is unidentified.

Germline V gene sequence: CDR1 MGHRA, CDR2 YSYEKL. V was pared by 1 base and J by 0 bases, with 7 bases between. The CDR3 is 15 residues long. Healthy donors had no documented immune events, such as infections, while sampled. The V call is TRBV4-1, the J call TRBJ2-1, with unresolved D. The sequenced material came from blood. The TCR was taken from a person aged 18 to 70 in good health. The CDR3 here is CASSQVQYSYNEQFF. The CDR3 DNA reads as TGCGCCAGCAGCCAAGTACAGTACTCCTACAATGAGCAGTTCTTC.